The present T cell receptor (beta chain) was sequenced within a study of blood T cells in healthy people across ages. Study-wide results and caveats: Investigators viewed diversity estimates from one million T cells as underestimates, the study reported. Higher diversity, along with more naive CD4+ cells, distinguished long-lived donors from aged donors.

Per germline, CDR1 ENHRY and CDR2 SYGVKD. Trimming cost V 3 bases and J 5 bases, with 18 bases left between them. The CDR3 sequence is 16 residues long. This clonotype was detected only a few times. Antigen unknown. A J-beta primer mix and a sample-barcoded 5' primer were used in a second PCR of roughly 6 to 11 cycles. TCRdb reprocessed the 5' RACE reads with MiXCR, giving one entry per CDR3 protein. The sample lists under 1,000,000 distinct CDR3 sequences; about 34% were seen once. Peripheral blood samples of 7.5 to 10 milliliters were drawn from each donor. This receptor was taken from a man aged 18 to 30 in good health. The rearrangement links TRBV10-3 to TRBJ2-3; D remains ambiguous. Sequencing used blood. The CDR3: CAISDPLYGRRDTQYF. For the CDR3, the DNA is TGTGCCATCAGTGATCCCTTGTACGGGCGACGAGATACGCAGTATTTT.